This TCR beta chain was obtained from a study of blood T cell repertoires in COVID-19. On the study more broadly: T cells, B-cell-depleted T cells, or PBMCs supplied cDNA or gDNA.

TCRdb keeps only in-frame clones here, not all; method: immunoSEQ multiplex PCR. Seen here are 70,000 to 75,000 clones, roughly 85% observed once, and the top ten hold more than 25%. This CDR3 comprises 15 residues. Trimming at V came to 5 bases and at J to 8 bases, leaving 9 bases not matched to a gene. The germline V gene has CDR1 SNHLY and CDR2 FYNNEI. What was sequenced was peripheral blood. The genes are TRBV2 and TRBJ1-6; TRBD1 matches 7 bases. The origin of this receptor is a man in his sixties with active or convalescent COVID-19. The CDR3 loop is CASSSEQGSDSPLHF. CDR3 bases: TGTGCCAGCAGTTCAGAACAGGGGTCGGATTCACCCCTCCACTTT.